This T cell receptor beta chain was identified during a study of blood T cell repertoires in COVID-19. Study-wide background: The analysed material was cDNA or gDNA that came from T cells, B-cell-depleted T cells, or PBMCs.

As originally analysed: Amplification of reference gene primers provided the estimated nucleated cell counts. Libraries were prepared by immunoSEQ multiplex PCR; TCRdb keeps only in-frame clonotypes and omits some of them. D and trimming come from the DNA, and the V and J calls and clone size come from that table. The sample has around 150,000 clones, approximately 88% seen once; the top ten hold about 10%. The source material was peripheral blood. The clonotype was recovered from a man in his fifties or sixties with active or convalescent COVID-19.

CDR3 protein: CASSPRMTTGAVNYGYTF. The CDR3 bases are TGCGCCAGCAGCCCCCGGATGACGACAGGGGCGGTTAACTATGGCTACACCTTC. This chain links TRBV5-1 with TRBJ1-2; 8 nucleotides match TRBD1. Germline loops: CDR1 SGHRS, CDR2 YFSETQ. CDR3 length: 18 residues. The V segment lost 4 bases and the J segment 1 base; nucleotides outside the gene matches: 15.